The 16 T cell receptor beta chains below all came from one sample that was sequenced in a study of human T cells and chemical hapten exposure. Sample time point: patch test 3, about 24 weeks after DPC sensitization. Indicated treatment: therapeutic diphenylcyclopropenone sensitization with weekly scalp DPC. Each CDR3 protein gets one entry after TCRdb re-called the RACE reads with MiXCR. The sample yields some 90,000 distinct CDR3 sequences, approximately 11% seen once. Source: whole blood, taken in connection with sensitization to the hapten diphenylcyclopropenone (DPC). These receptors were obtained from a woman aged 25 to 39 with alopecia areata. Some clones in this sample may be carry-over from other donors' samples.

Regarding this clonotype: This may come from a read error, since a much larger clone is one base off. V usage is TRBV6-6 and J usage is TRBJ1-4, with a possible D match to TRBD1 (5 bases). There are 14 residues in the CDR3. Per germline, CDR1 MNHNY and CDR2 SVGAGI (reference sequence). The CDR3 spells CANSYSGIDEKLFF. In DNA form, the CDR3 reads TGTGCCAACAGTTACTCAGGGATCGATGAAAAACTGTTTTTT.

The table lists this clonotype with a few counts. The chain links TRBV11-1 to TRBJ2-7; D is possibly TRBD2 (7 bases). From germline, CDR1 is SGHAT and CDR2 FQDESV (reference sequence). V gave up 1 base and J gave up 6 bases, with 13 bases separating them. The CDR3 extends over 14 amino acids. In DNA, the CDR3 is TGTGCCAGCAGCTTAGACCGGGGGGCGCGCGAGCAGTACGTC. Encoded protein: CASSLDRGAREQYV.

This clonotype was seen many times. The V call is TRBV4-2, the J call TRBJ2-1, with D perhaps matching TRBD2 (5 bases). CDR1 and CDR2 from the germline V gene are LGHNA and YNFKEQ. The CDR3 length is 17 residues. The V end lost 4 bases, the J end lost 2 bases, and 18 bases lay between the germline ends. The CDR3 DNA reads as TGTGCCAGCAGCCCCCGGCCTGGCGGACTCCCCTACAATGAGCAGTTCTTC. Its protein is CASSPRPGGLPYNEQFF.

This clonotype was found a few times. The chain carries TRBV15 and TRBJ1-1; a possible D gene is TRBD1 (5 bases). Deletions cut 4 bases from V and 11 bases from J, with 11 bases between. Germline V gene lookup returns CDR1 LNHNV and CDR2 YYDKDF (reference sequence). The CDR3 loop spans 11 amino acids. The CDR3 protein is CATSKRGRAFF. DNA of the CDR3: TGTGCCACCAGCAAACGGGGCCGGGCTTTCTTT.

This clonotype was seen many times. The V and J genes are TRBV7-2 and TRBJ2-1; D unclear. Germline assignment: CDR1 SGHTA and CDR2 FQGNSA. The CDR3 runs to 15 residues. V lost 3 bases, J lost 0 bases, and 9 bases lay in between. The chain's CDR3 is CASSLQELSYNEQFF. DNA for the CDR3: TGTGCCAGCAGCTTGCAGGAACTCTCCTACAATGAGCAGTTCTTC.

This chain connects TRBV5-4 to TRBJ1-5, with D unclear. Per germline, CDR1 SGHNT and CDR2 YYREEE (reference sequence). Trimming pared 1 base from V and 2 bases from J, leaving 13 bases between. The CDR3 is made up of 16 amino acids. The DNA for the CDR3 is TGTGCCAGCAGCTTGTGGGAGGCTAGGGGCAATCAGCCCCAGCATTTT. Amino acids: CASSLWEARGNQPQHF.

This clonotype was seen more than once but under ten times. V gene TRBV29-1 combines with J gene TRBJ1-1; tentatively, D is TRBD1 (6 bases). The CDR3 sequence is 14 residues long. Per the germline V gene, CDR1 is SQVTM and CDR2 is ANQGSEA. Trimming took off 7 bases at V and 3 bases at J, with 18 bases between the two ends. The CDR3 coding sequence is TGCAGCGCGGGTTACTACAGGGCCGACACTGAAGCTTTCTTT. Its translation: CSAGYYRADTEAFF.

This clonotype was detected ten times or more. The V and J genes are TRBV19 and TRBJ2-2, with D unresolved. V was trimmed by 6 bases and J by 6 bases, leaving 14 bases between them. In germline, CDR1 is LNHDA, CDR2 SQIVND (reference sequence). The CDR3 contains 14 residues. The CDR3 coding sequence is TGTGCCAGTAGCACCACCTCTTGGGCCGGGGAGCTGTTTTTT. It is translated as CASSTTSWAGELFF.

This clonotype was seen many times. The CDR3 nucleotides read TGTGCCAGCAGCCCATTGCTGGGCGGGGAGCTGTTTTTT. This gives the protein CASSPLLGGELFF. The gene calls are TRBV7-6 and TRBJ2-2; no firm D call. CDR1 is SGHVS, CDR2 FNYEAQ, per germline. Trimming removed 5 bases from V and 7 bases from J, with 11 bases in between. There are 13 residues in the CDR3. Drawing the rest from reference TRBV7-6 and TRBJ2-2, the complete variable domain is GAGVSQSPRYKVTKRGQDVALRCDPISGHVSLYWYRQALGQGPEFLTYFNYEAQQDKSGLPNDRFSAERPEGSISTLTIQRTEQRDSAMYRCASSPLLGGELFFGEGSRLTVL.

CDR3 sequence: CASSLITRATQYF. In nucleotides, the CDR3 is TGTGCCAGCAGCTTAATTACCCGGGCGACCCAGTACTTC. The chain employs TRBV7-2 and TRBJ2-5; D uncertain. Germline-derived CDR1 and CDR2 are SGHTA and FQGNSA. V was pared by 2 bases and J by 7 bases, with 11 bases between. This CDR3 has 13 amino acids.

This clonotype has more than one count but fewer than ten. The chain recombines TRBV10-3 with TRBJ2-6; D remains ambiguous. V shed 3 bases and J shed 0 bases, with 6 bases lying between them. Germline V lookup: CDR1 ENHRY, CDR2 SYGVKD. The CDR3 is 15 residues long. The CDR3 region is CAISETTSGANVLTF. The CDR3 nucleotides read TGTGCCATCAGTGAAACAACCTCTGGGGCCAACGTCCTGACTTTC.

This clonotype was seen a few times. For the CDR3, the DNA is TGTGCCAGCAGTGTACCGACTAGCGGGGGTGTCACAGATACGCAGTATTTT. As protein: CASSVPTSGGVTDTQYF. This chain connects TRBV2 to TRBJ2-3; TRBD2 matches at 12 bases. Trimming cost V 4 bases and J 2 bases; bases outside gene matches: 7. This CDR3 comprises 17 residues. Germline CDR1 reads SNHLY; CDR2 reads FYNNEI.

The CDR3 DNA follows: TGTGCCAGCAGCCTACAGGGATCGCCCTCAGATACGCAGTATTTT. This codes for CASSLQGSPSDTQYF. The chain links TRBV6-2 or TRBV6-3 to TRBJ2-3; D may be TRBD1 (6 bases). The CDR3 totals 15 residues. V shed 6 bases and J shed 4 bases, with 17 bases lying between them. CDR1 and CDR2 from the germline V gene are MNHEY and SVGEGT.

The V and J genes are TRBV20-1 and TRBJ2-5, with D possibly matching TRBD1 (5 bases). V was shortened by 5 bases and J by 10 bases, with 14 bases between the two germline ends. CDR1 and CDR2 (germline): DFQATT, SNEGSKA (reference sequence). The CDR3 spans 11 residues. CDR3 residues: CSAPGQVSQYF. As DNA, the CDR3 is TGCAGTGCTCCAGGGCAAGTGAGCCAGTACTTC.

Ten or more counts support this clonotype. The gene calls are TRBV6-4 and TRBJ2-2; D is unclear. Trimming stripped 2 bases from V and 3 bases from J, with 4 bases between. The CDR3 consists of 13 residues. Germline CDR1 and CDR2: MRHNA and SNTAGT. The chain's CDR3 is CASSDPYTGELFF. As DNA, the CDR3 is TGTGCCAGCAGTGACCCCTACACCGGGGAGCTGTTTTTT.

This rearrangement joins TRBV14 to TRBJ2-1, with 9 bases lining up with TRBD2. V lost 5 bases and J lost 4; bases outside the gene matches: 12. The CDR3 length is 17 residues. Per the germline V gene, CDR1 is SGHDN and CDR2 is FVKESK. The CDR3 DNA reads TGTGCCAGCAGCAATCTAGCGGGACCCCCGCGATACAATGAGCAGTTCTTC. Its protein is CASSNLAGPPRYNEQFF.